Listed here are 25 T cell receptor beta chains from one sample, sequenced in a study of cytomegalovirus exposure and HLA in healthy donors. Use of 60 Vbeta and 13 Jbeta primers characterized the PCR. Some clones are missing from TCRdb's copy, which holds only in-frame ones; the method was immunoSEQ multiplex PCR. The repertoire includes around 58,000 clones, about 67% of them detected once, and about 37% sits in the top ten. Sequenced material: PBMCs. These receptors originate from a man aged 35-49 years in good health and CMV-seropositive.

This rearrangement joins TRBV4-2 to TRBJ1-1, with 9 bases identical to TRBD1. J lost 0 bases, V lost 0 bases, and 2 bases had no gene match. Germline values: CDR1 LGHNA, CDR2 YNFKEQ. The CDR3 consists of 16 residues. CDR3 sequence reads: CASSQETGGVNTEAFF. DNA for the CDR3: TGTGCCAGCAGCCAAGAAACAGGGGGCGTGAACACTGAAGCTTTCTTT.

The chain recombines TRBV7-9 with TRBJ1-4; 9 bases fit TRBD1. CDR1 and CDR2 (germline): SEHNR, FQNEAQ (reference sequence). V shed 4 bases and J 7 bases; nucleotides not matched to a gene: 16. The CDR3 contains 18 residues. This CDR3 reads CASSSPRPLQGAGEKLFF. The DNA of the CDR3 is TGTGCCAGCAGCTCCCCCCGACCCCTACAGGGGGCGGGTGAAAAACTGTTTTTT.

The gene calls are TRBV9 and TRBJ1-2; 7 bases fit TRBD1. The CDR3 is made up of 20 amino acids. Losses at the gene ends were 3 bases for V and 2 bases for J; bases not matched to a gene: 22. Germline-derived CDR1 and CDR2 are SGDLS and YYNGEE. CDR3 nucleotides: TGTGCCAGCAGCGGGCGGCTGCCGGGGACCTGGGACAGCCCCAACTATGGCTACACCTTC. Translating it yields CASSGRLPGTWDSPNYGYTF.

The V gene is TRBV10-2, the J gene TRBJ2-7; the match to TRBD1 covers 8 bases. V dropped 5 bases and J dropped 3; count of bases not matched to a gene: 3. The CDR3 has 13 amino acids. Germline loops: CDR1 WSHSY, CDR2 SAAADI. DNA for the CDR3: TGCGCCAGCAGTCAAACAGGGGGCTACGAGCAGTACTTC. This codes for CASSQTGGYEQYF.

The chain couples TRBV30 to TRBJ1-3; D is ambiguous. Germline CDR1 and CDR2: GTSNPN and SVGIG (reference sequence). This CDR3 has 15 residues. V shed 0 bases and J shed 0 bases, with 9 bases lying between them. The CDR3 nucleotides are TGTGCCTGGAGTGTGGGCAGGATCTCTGGAAACACCATATATTTT. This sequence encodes CAWSVGRISGNTIYF.

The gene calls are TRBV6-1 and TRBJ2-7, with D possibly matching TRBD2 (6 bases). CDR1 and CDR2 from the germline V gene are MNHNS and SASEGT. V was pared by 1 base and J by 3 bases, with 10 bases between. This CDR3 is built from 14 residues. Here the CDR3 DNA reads TGTGCCAGCAGTGAAGGATCGGGGGTCTACGAGCAGTACTTC. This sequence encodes CASSEGSGVYEQYF.

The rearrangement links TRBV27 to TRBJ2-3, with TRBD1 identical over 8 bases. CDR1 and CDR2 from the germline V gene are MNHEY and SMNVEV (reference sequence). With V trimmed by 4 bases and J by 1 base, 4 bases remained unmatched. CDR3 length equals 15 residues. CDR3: CASSSPGQGTDTQYF. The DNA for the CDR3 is TGTGCCAGCAGTTCTCCGGGACAGGGCACAGATACGCAGTATTTT.

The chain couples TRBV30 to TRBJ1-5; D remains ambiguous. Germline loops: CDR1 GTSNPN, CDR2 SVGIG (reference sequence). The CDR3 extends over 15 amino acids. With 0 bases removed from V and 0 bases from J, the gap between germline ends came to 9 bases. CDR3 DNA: TGTGCCTGGAGTGTACCAGGATATAGCAATCAGCCCCAGCATTTT. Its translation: CAWSVPGYSNQPQHF.

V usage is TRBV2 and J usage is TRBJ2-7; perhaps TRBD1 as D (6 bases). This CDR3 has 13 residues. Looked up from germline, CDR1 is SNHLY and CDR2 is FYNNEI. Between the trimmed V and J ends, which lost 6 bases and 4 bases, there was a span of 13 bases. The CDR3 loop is CASRAGTKYEQYF. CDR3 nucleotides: TGTGCCAGCAGGGCCGGGACAAAATACGAGCAGTACTTC.

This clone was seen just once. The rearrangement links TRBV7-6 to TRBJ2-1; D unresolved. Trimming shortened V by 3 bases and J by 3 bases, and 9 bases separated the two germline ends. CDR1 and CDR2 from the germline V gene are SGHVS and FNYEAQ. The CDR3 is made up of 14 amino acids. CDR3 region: CASSFSGVYNEQFF. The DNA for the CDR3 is TGTGCCAGCAGCTTTTCGGGTGTCTACAATGAGCAGTTCTTC.

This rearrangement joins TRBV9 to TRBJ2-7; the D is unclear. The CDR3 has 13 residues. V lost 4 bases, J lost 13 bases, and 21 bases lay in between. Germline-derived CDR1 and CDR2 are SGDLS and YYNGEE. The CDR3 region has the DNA TGTGCCAGCAGCTCCGAGCCGATGTACTTCTTATACTTC. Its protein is CASSSEPMYFLYF.

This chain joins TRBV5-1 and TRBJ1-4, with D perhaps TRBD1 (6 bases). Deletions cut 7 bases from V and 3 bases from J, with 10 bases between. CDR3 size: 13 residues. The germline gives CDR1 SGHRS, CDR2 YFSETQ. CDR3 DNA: TGCGCCAGCTGCAGGGGTCCTAATGAAAAACTGTTTTTT. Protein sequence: CASCRGPNEKLFF. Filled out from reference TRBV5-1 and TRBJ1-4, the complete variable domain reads KAGVTQTPRYLIKTRGQQVTLSCSPISGHRSVSWYQQTPGQGLQFLFEYFSETQRNKGNFPGRFSGRQFSNSRSEMNVSTLELGDSALYLCASCRGPNEKLFFGSGTQLSVL.

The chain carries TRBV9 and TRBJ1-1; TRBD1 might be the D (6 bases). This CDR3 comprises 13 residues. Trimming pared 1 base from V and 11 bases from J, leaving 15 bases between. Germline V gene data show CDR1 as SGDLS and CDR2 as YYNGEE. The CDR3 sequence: CASSVITGSLAFF. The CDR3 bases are TGTGCCAGCAGCGTAATTACAGGGAGTTTGGCTTTCTTT.

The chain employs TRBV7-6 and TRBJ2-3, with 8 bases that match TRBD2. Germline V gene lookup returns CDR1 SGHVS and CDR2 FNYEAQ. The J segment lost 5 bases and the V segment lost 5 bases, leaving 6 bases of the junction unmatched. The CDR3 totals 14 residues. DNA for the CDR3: TGTGCCAGCAGCCGCGGGGGGTCACTAGATACGCAGTATTTT. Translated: CASSRGGSLDTQYF.

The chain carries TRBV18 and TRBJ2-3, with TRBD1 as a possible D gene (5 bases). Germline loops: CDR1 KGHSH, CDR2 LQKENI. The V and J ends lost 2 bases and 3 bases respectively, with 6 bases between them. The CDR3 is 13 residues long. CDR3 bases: TGTGCCAGCTCACCAGGGGCGACAGATACGCAGTATTTT. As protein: CASSPGATDTQYF.

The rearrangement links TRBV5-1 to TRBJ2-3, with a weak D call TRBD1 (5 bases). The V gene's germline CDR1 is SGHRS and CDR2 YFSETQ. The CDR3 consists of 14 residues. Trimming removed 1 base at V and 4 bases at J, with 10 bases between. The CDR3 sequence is CASSLSGNADTQYF. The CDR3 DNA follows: TGCGCCAGCAGCTTGTCAGGGAACGCAGATACGCAGTATTTT.

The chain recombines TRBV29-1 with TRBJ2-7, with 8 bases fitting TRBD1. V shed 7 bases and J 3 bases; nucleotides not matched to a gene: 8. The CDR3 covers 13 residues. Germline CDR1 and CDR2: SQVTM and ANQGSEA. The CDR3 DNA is TGCAGCGCTTCAGGGGGCCGGGGCTACGAGCAGTACTTC. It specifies CSASGGRGYEQYF.

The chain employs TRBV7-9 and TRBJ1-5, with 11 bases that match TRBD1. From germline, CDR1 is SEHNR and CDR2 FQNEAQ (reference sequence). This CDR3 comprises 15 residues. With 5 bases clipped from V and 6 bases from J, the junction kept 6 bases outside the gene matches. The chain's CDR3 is CASSPGTGGGQPQHF. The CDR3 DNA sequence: TGTGCCAGCAGCCCCGGGACAGGGGGAGGTCAGCCCCAGCATTTT. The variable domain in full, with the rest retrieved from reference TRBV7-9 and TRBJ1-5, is DTGVSQNPRHKITKRGQNVTFRCDPISEHNRLYWYRQTLGQGPEFLTYFQNEAQLEKSRLLSDRFSAERPKGSFSTLEIQRTEQGDSAMYLCASSPGTGGGQPQHFGDGTRLSIL.

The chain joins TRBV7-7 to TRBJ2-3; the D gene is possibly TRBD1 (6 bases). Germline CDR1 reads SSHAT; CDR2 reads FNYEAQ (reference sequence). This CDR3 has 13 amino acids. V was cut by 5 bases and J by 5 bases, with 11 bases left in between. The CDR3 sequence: CASSIQGGDTQYF. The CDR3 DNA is TGTGCCAGCAGCATACAAGGGGGAGATACGCAGTATTTT.

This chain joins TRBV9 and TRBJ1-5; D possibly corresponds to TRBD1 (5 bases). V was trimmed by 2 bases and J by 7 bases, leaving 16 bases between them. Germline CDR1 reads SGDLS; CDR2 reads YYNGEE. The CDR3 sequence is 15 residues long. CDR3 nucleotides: TGTGCCAGCAGCGTGTCCGGGACGGCGGGGCAGCCCCAGCATTTT. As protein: CASSVSGTAGQPQHF.

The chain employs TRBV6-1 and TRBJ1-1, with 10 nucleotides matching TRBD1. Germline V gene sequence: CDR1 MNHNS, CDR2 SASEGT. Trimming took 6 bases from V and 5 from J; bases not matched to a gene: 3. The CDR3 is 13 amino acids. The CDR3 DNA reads TGTGCCAGCAGGGACAGGGGGGTGACTGAAGCTTTCTTT. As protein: CASRDRGVTEAFF.

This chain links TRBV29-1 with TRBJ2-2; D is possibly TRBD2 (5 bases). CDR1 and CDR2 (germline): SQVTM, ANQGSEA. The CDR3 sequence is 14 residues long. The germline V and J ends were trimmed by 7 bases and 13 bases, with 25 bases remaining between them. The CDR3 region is CSANHEVTPGRLFF. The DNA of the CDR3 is TGCAGCGCCAATCACGAAGTGACTCCGGGAAGGCTGTTTTTT.

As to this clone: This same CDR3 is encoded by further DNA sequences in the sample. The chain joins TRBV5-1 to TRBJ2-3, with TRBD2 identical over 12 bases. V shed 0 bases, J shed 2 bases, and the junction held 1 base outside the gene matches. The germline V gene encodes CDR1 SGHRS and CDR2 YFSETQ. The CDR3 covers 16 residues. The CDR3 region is CASSLASGGATDTQYF. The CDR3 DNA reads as TGCGCCAGCAGCTTGGCTAGCGGGGGGGCCACAGATACGCAGTATTTT. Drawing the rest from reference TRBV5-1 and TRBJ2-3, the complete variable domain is KAGVTQTPRYLIKTRGQQVTLSCSPISGHRSVSWYQQTPGQGLQFLFEYFSETQRNKGNFPGRFSGRQFSNSRSEMNVSTLELGDSALYLCASSLASGGATDTQYFGPGTRLTVL.

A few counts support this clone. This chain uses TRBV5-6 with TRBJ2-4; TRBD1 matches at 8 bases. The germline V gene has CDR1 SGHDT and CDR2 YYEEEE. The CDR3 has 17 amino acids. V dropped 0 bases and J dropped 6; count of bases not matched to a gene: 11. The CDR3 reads CASSLAYVVGTGNIQYF. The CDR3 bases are TGTGCCAGCAGCTTGGCCTATGTTGTCGGGACAGGAAACATTCAGTACTTC.

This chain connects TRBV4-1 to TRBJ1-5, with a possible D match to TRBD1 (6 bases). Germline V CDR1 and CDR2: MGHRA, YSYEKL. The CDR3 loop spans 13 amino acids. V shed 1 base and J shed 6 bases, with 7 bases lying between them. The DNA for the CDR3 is TGCGCCAGCAGCCAAGGGGGGCCTCAGCCCCAGCATTTT. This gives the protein CASSQGGPQPQHF.